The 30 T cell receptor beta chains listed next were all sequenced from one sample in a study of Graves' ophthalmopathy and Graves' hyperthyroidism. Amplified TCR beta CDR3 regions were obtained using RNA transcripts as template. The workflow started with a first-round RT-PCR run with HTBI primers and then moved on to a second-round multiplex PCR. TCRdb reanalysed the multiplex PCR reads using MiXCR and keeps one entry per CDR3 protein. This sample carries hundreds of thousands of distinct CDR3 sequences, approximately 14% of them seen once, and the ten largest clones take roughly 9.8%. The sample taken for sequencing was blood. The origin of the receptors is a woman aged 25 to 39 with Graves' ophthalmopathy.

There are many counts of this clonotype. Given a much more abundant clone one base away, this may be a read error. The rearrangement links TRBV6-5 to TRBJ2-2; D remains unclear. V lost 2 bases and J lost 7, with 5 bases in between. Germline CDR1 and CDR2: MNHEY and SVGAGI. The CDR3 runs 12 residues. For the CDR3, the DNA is TGTGCCAGCAGTTACAAGGGCGGGGAGCTGTTTTTT. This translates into CASSYKGGELFF.

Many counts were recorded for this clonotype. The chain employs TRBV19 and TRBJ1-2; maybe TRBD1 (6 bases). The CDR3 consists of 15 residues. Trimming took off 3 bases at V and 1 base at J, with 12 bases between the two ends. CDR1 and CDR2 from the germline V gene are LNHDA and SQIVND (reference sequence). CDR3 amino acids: CASSISQGGNYGYTF. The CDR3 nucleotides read TGTGCCAGTAGTATCTCACAGGGCGGTAACTATGGCTACACCTTC.

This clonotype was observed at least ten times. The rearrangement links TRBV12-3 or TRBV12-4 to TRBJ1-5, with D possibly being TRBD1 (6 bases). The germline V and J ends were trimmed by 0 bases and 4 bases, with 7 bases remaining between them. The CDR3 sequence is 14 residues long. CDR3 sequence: CASSLAQGNQPQHF. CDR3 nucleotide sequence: TGTGCCAGCAGTTTAGCTCAGGGGAATCAGCCCCAGCATTTT.

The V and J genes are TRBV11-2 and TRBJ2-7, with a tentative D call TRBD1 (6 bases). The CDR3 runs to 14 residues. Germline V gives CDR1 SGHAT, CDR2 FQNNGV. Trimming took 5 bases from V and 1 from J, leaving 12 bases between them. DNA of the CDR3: TGTGCCAGCAGCATACCCGGACAGTCCTACGAGCAGTACTTC. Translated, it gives CASSIPGQSYEQYF.

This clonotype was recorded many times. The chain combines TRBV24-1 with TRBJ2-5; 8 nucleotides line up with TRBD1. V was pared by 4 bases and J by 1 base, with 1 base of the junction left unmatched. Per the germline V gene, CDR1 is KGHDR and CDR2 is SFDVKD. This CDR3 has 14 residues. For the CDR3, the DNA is TGTGCCACCAGTGAAACAGGGGGCCAAGAGACCCAGTACTTC. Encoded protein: CATSETGGQETQYF.

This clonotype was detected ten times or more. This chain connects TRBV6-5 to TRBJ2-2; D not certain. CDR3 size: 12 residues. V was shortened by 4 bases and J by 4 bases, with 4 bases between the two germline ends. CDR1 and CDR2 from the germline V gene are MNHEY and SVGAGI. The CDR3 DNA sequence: TGTGCCAGCAGTTCTCTCACCGGGGAGCTGTTTTTT. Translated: CASSSLTGELFF.

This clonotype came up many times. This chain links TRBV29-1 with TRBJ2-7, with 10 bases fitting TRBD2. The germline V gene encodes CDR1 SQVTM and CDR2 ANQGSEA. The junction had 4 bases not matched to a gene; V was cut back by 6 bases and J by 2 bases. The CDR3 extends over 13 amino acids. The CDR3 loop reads CSVGTSVTYEQYF. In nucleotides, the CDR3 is TGCAGCGTGGGGACTAGCGTGACCTACGAGCAGTACTTC.

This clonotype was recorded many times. The CDR3 DNA reads TGTGCCAGCAGCTTACCAGGGGGCACGGAAGCTTTCTTT. It translates to CASSLPGGTEAFF. The chain recombines TRBV28 with TRBJ1-1; TRBD1 matches 8 bases. The CDR3 runs to 13 residues. Germline-derived CDR1 and CDR2 are MDHEN and SYDVKM. V shed 6 bases and J 8 bases; nucleotides not matched to a gene: 8. Full variable domain (remainder filled in from reference TRBV28 and TRBJ1-1): DVKVTQSSRYLVKRTGEKVFLECVQDMDHENMFWYRQDPGLGLRLIYFSYDVKMKEKGDIPEGYSVSREKKERFSLILESASTNQTSMYLCASSLPGGTEAFFGQGTRLTVV.

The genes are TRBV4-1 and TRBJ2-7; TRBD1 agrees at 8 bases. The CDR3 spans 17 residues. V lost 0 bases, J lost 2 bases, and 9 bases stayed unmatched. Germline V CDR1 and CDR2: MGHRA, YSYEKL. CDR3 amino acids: CASSQDLRTGTPYEQYF. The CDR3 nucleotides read TGCGCCAGCAGCCAAGATCTTAGGACAGGGACCCCCTACGAGCAGTACTTC.

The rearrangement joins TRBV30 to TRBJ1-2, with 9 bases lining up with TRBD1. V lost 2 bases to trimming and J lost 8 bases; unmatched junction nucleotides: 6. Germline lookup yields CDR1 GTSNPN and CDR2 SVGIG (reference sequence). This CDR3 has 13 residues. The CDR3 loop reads CAWSYNRGQGYTF. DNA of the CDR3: TGTGCCTGGAGTTATAACAGGGGGCAGGGCTACACCTTC.

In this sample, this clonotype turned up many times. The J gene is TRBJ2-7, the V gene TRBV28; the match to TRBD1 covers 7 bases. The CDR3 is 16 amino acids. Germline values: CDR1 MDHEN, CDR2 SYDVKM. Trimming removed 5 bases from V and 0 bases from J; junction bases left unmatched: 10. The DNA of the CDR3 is TGTGCCAGCAGTCCGACAGGGTTACCTAGCTCCTACGAGCAGTACTTC. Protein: CASSPTGLPSSYEQYF.

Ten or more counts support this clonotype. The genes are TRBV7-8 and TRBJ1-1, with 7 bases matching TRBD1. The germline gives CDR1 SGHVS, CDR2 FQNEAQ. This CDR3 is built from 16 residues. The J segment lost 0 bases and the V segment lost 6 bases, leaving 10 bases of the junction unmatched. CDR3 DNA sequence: TGTGCCAGCAGTTCAAGCATGGGACAGTTGAACACTGAAGCTTTCTTT. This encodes CASSSSMGQLNTEAFF.

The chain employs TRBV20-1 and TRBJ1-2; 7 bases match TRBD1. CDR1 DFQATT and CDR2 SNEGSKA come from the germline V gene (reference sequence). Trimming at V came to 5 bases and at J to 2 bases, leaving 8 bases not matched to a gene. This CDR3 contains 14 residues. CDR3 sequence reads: CSAFGQATNYGYTF. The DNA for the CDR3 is TGCAGTGCTTTCGGACAGGCCACCAACTATGGCTACACCTTC.

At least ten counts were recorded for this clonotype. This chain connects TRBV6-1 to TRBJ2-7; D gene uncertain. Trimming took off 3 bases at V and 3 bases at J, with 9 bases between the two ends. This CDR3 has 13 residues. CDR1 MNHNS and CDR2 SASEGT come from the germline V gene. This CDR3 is CASSEEHLYEQYF. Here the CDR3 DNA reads TGTGCCAGCAGTGAGGAGCACCTCTACGAGCAGTACTTC.

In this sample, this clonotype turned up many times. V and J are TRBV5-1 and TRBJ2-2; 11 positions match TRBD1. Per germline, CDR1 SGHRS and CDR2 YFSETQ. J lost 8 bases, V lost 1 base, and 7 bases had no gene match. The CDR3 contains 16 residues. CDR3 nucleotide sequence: TGCGCCAGCAGCTTGTTGCGTGGACAGGGGGCAGGGGAGCTGTTTTTT. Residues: CASSLLRGQGAGELFF.

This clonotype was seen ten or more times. The CDR3 reads CASSLLSGENTEAFF. As DNA, the CDR3 is TGTGCCAGCAGTTTATTGTCGGGAGAGAACACTGAAGCTTTCTTT. The chain employs TRBV12-3 or TRBV12-4 and TRBJ1-1; no firm D call. V was cut by 2 bases and J by 1 base, with 11 bases left in between. There are 15 residues in the CDR3.

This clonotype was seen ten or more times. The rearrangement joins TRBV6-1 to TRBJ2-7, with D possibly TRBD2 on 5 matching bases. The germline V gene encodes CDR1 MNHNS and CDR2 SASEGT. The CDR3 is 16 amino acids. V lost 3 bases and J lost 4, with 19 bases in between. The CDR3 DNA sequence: TGTGCCAGCAGTGAGGACCGAGGGCTGGTAGGTTACGAGCAGTACTTC. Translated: CASSEDRGLVGYEQYF.

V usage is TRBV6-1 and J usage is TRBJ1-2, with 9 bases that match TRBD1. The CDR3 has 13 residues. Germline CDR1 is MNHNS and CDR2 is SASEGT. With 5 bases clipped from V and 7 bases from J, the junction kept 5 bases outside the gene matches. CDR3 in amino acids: CASSTQGAPGYTF. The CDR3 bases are TGTGCCAGCAGTACACAGGGGGCGCCTGGCTACACCTTC.

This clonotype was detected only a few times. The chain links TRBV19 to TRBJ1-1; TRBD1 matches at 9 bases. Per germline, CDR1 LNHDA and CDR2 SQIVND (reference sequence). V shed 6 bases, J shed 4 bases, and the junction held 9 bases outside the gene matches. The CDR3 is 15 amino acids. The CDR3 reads CASSLTGGRFTEAFF. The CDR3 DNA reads TGTGCCAGTAGCTTGACAGGGGGAAGGTTCACTGAAGCTTTCTTT.

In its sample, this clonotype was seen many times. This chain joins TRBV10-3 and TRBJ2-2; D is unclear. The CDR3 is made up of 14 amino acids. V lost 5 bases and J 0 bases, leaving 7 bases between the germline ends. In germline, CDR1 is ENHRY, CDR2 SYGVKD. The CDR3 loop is CAISPSPNTGELFF. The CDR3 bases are TGTGCCATCAGTCCGAGCCCGAACACCGGGGAGCTGTTTTTT.

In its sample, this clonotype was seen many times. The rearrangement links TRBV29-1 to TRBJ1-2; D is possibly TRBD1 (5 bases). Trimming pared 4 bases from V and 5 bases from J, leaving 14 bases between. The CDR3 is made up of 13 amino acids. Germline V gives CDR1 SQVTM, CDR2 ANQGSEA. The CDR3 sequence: CSVVPGSEYGYTF. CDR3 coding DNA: TGCAGCGTTGTGCCAGGGTCGGAATATGGCTACACCTTC.

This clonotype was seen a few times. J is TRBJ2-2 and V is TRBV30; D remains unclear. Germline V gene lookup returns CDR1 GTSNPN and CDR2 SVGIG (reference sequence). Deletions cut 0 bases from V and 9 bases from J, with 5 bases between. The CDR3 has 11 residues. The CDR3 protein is CAWSVRWELFF. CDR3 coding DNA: TGTGCCTGGAGTGTACGATGGGAGCTGTTTTTT.

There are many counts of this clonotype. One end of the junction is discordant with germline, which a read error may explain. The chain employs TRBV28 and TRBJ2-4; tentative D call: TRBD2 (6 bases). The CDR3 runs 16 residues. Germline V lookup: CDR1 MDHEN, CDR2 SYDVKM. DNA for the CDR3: TGTGCCAGCAGTTTCTCCTCGACTAGTGCCAAAAACATTAAGTACTTC. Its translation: CASSFSSTSAKNIKYF.

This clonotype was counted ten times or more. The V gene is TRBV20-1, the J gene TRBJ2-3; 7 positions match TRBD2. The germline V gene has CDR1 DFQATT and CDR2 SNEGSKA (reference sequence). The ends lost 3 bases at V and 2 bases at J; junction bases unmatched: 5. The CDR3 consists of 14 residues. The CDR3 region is CSASLAENTDTQYF. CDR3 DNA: TGCAGTGCTAGCCTAGCGGAAAACACAGATACGCAGTATTTT.

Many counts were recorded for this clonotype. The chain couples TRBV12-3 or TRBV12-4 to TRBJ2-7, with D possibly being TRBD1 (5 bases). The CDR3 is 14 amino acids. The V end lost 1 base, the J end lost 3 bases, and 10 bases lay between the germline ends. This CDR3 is CASSLGQIIYEQYF. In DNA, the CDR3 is TGTGCCAGCAGTTTAGGACAGATAATCTACGAGCAGTACTTC.

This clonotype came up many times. The CDR3 protein is CAISERRAGDSPLHF. CDR3 in DNA: TGTGCCATCAGTGAGAGGAGGGCAGGGGATTCACCCCTCCACTTT. This sequence joins TRBV10-3 and TRBJ1-6; D possibly corresponds to TRBD1 (6 bases). This CDR3 region has 15 residues. The V gene lost 2 bases and the J gene lost 8 bases, with 13 bases spanning the gap. Germline-derived CDR1 and CDR2 are ENHRY and SYGVKD.

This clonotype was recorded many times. The CDR3 DNA reads TGTGCCAGCAGTTACGGACAGGCAAGCTATGGCTACACCTTC. Its protein is CASSYGQASYGYTF. The gene calls are TRBV6-5 and TRBJ1-2, with 7 nucleotides matching TRBD1. CDR1 MNHEY and CDR2 SVGAGI come from the germline V gene. The V segment lost 2 bases and the J segment 4 bases; nucleotides outside the gene matches: 4. CDR3 length: 14 amino acids.

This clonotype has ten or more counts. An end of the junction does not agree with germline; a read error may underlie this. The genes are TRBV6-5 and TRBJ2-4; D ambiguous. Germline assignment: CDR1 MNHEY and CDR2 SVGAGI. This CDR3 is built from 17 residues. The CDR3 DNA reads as TGTGCCAGCAGTTACTCAATACAAGGGTTAGCCAAAAACATTAAGTACTTC. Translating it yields CASSYSIQGLAKNIKYF.

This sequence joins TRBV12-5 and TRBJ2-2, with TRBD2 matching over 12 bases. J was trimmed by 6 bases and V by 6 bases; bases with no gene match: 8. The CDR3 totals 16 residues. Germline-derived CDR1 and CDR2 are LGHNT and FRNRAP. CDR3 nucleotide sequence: TGTGCTAGTGGAGCTAGCGGGGGGGCCATGTCCGGGGAGCTGTTTTTT. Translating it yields CASGASGGAMSGELFF.

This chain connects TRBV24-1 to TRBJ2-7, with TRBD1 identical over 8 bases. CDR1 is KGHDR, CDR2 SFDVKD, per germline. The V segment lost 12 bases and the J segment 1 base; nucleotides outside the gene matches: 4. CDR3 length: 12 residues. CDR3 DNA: TGTGCCGCCGGGACAGGTTCCTACGAGCAGTACTTC. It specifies CAAGTGSYEQYF.